Below are 24 T cell receptor beta chains sequenced from a single sample in a study of alternative splicing in chronic myeloid leukemia remission. Each library started from 1 ug total RNA with poly-A enrichment. Each CDR3 protein gets one entry in TCRdb, which reprocessed the bulk RNA-seq reads and gives no DNA. Among roughly 360 distinct CDR3 sequences listed, 95% to 98% were seen once. Sequencing used PBMCs. The receptor source for this set is a person in their thirties or forties in good health.

The chain combines TRBV29-1 with TRBJ2-7; TCRdb calls TRBD1, which cannot be checked without DNA. CDR1 and CDR2 (germline): SQVTM, ANQGSEA. The CDR3 is made up of 14 amino acids. The CDR3 reads CSVIRDRGSYEQYF.

The V call is TRBV4-1, the J call TRBJ1-1; no DNA is available, so the TRBD1 call from TCRdb remains unchecked. The CDR3 loop spans 16 amino acids. The V gene's germline CDR1 is MGHRA and CDR2 YSYEKL. CDR3 residues: CASSQETGTGLLGAFF.

J is TRBJ1-2 and V is TRBV7-9. The germline V gene encodes CDR1 SEHNR and CDR2 FQNEAQ (reference sequence). The CDR3 is 14 residues long. The CDR3 spells CASSLVRDFYGYTF.

This chain joins TRBV28 and TRBJ2-5; as DNA is missing, the TRBD2 call by TCRdb cannot be tested. Germline V gene lookup returns CDR1 MDHEN and CDR2 SYDVKM. The CDR3 is made up of 17 amino acids. This CDR3 is CAPFGTSGKNPEETQYF.

The count of this clonotype is one. The chain employs TRBV20-1 and TRBJ1-2. This CDR3 has 15 residues. Germline V gene sequence: CDR1 DFQATT, CDR2 SNEGSKA (reference sequence). CDR3: CSARDREGANYGYTF.

CDR3 region: CASSQSLAGDEQFF. V usage is TRBV4-2 and J usage is TRBJ2-1; the TRBD2 assignment by TCRdb is unverifiable without DNA. CDR1 is LGHNA and CDR2 is YNFKEQ in the germline V gene. The CDR3 sequence is 14 residues long.

The chain couples TRBV6-6 to TRBJ2-1; the TCRdb D gene call, TRBD1, has no DNA to confirm it. The CDR3 length is 14 residues. Germline loops: CDR1 MNHNY, CDR2 SVGAGI (reference sequence). Here the CDR3 reads CASRKNTGFDEQFF.

V is TRBV10-3 and J is TRBJ2-7; without DNA, the TCRdb call of TRBD2 cannot be checked. Per the germline V gene, CDR1 is ENHRY and CDR2 is SYGVKD. The CDR3 consists of 16 residues. The CDR3 sequence: CAISGTLAGESYEQYF.

V and J are TRBV12-3 or TRBV12-4 and TRBJ1-2. There are 14 residues in the CDR3. CDR3 in amino acids: CASSDGGANYGYTF.

The genes are TRBV12-3 or TRBV12-4 and TRBJ2-1; the D gene TCRdb calls, TRBD2, cannot be checked with no DNA. CDR3 length: 14 residues. Here the CDR3 reads CASSLNGGDNEQFF.

The chain employs TRBV30 and TRBJ2-2; TCRdb outputs TRBD2, but without DNA this stays unchecked. Germline values: CDR1 GTSNPN, CDR2 SVGIG (reference sequence). The CDR3 contains 16 residues. CDR3: CAWITGQGKNTGELFF.

The genes are TRBV18 and TRBJ1-1. From germline, CDR1 is KGHSH and CDR2 LQKENI. This CDR3 has 16 amino acids. CDR3: CASSPWDGLLNTEAFF.

V usage is TRBV20-1 and J usage is TRBJ1-5. The CDR3 loop spans 17 amino acids. The germline V gene encodes CDR1 DFQATT and CDR2 SNEGSKA (reference sequence). The CDR3 reads CSASRRGLRANNQPQHF.

The chain employs TRBV29-1 and TRBJ2-6. This CDR3 is built from 11 residues. Germline CDR1 is SQVTM and CDR2 is ANQGSEA. The CDR3 spells CSVASTNVLTF.

The chain links TRBV7-2 to TRBJ2-6; TCRdb gives TRBD2 as the D gene, but with no DNA this cannot be confirmed. This CDR3 region has 15 residues. CDR1 is SGHTA, CDR2 FQGNSA, per germline. CDR3 region: CASSLGGAGANVLTF. Full variable domain (missing parts from reference TRBV7-2 and TRBJ2-6): GAGVSQSPSNKVTEKGKDVELRCDPISGHTALYWYRQSLGQGLEFLIYFQGNSAPDKSGLPSDRFSAERTGGSVSTLTIQRTQQEDSAVYLCASSLGGAGANVLTFGAGSRLTVL.

The rearrangement links TRBV7-6 to TRBJ1-6. Germline V gene sequence: CDR1 SGHVS, CDR2 FNYEAQ. The CDR3 totals 15 residues. This chain's CDR3 is CASSLTGTVNSPLHF.

The V call is TRBV14, the J call TRBJ1-1; TCRdb designates TRBD1, a call that cannot be tested without DNA. Germline assignment: CDR1 SGHDN and CDR2 FVKESK. CDR3 length equals 16 residues. This chain's CDR3 is CASSQRGTGEITEAFF.

The J gene is TRBJ1-2, the V gene TRBV5-6; TCRdb's assignment of TRBD1 cannot be checked, as there is no DNA. Germline CDR1 SGHDT, CDR2 YYEEEE. The CDR3 length is 14 residues. The CDR3 region is CASSRDRALSGYTF.

The chain employs TRBV5-1 and TRBJ1-2. The CDR3 spans 16 residues. Germline assignment: CDR1 SGHRS and CDR2 YFSETQ. The CDR3 sequence: CASSLLSITGEDGYTF. Using reference TRBV5-1 and TRBJ1-2 for the parts outside the CDR3, the full variable domain is KAGVTQTPRYLIKTRGQQVTLSCSPISGHRSVSWYQQTPGQGLQFLFEYFSETQRNKGNFPGRFSGRQFSNSRSEMNVSTLELGDSALYLCASSLLSITGEDGYTFGSGTRLTVV.

V usage is TRBV20-1 and J usage is TRBJ2-1; without DNA, the TCRdb call of TRBD2 cannot be checked. This CDR3 is 16 amino acids long. Germline-derived CDR1 and CDR2 are DFQATT and SNEGSKA (reference sequence). CDR3 sequence reads: CSAPNSGGSNYNEQFF.

The rearrangement uses TRBV19 and TRBJ2-1; TCRdb reports TRBD1, a call that lacks DNA to check it against. This CDR3 is 17 amino acids long. Per germline, CDR1 LNHDA and CDR2 SQIVND (reference sequence). The CDR3 here is CASSIGTGVSSYNEQFF.

The chain uses TRBV19 and TRBJ1-3; TCRdb outputs TRBD1, but without DNA this stays unchecked. The CDR3 spans 17 residues. Per germline, CDR1 LNHDA and CDR2 SQIVND (reference sequence). The chain's CDR3 is CASSTRQGTGGGNTIYF.

This chain joins TRBV5-1 and TRBJ2-7; with no DNA, the TCRdb D assignment of TRBD2 cannot be verified. Germline V gene sequence: CDR1 SGHRS, CDR2 YFSETQ. The CDR3 contains 16 residues. CDR3 amino acids: CASSPRGGRGSYEQYF. Complete variable domain (other parts from reference TRBV5-1 and TRBJ2-7): KAGVTQTPRYLIKTRGQQVTLSCSPISGHRSVSWYQQTPGQGLQFLFEYFSETQRNKGNFPGRFSGRQFSNSRSEMNVSTLELGDSALYLCASSPRGGRGSYEQYFGPGTRLTVT.

The chain has TRBV19 and TRBJ1-5. The CDR3 has 15 residues. Germline V gives CDR1 LNHDA, CDR2 SQIVND (reference sequence). The CDR3 is CASSGTGTGTQPQHF.